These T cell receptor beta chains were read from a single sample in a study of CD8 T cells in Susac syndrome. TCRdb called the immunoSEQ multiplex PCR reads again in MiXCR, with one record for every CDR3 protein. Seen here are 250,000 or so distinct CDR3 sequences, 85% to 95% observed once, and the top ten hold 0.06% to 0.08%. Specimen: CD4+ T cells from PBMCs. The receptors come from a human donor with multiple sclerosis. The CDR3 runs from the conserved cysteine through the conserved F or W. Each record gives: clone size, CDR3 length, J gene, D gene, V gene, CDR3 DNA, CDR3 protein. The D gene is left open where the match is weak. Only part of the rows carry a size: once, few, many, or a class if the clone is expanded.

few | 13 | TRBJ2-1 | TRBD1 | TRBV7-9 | TGTGCCAGCAGGGGACAGGGTTACAATGAGCAGTTCTTC | CASRGQGYNEQFF
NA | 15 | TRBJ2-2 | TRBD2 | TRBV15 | TGTGCCACCAGCAACGGACTAGGGCTCACCGGGGAGCTGTTTTTT | CATSNGLGLTGELFF
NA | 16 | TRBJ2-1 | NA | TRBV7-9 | TGTGCCAGCAGCTTAGGGTTGCAGGGTTCCTACAATGAGCAGTTCTTC | CASSLGLQGSYNEQFF
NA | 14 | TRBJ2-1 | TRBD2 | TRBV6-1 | TGTGCCAGCAGTGAACTAGCGGGAGTAATTGGGCAGTTCTTC | CASSELAGVIGQFF
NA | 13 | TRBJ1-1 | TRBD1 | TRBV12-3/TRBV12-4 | TGTGCCAGCAGCACAGGGGAGAACACTGAAGCTTTCTTT | CASSTGENTEAFF
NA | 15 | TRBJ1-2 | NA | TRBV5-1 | TGCGCCAGCAGCGCTTTGCCACAGGGACCCTACGGCTACACCTTC | CASSALPQGPYGYTF
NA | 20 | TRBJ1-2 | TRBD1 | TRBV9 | TGTGCCAGCAGCGCCGGCCGGGGGACAGGGGGCCATAGAGCTAACTATGGCTACACCTTC | CASSAGRGTGGHRANYGYTF
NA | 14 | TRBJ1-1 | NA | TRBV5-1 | TGCGCCAGCAGCCCCCTTGGGGTGAACACTGAAGCTTTCTTT | CASSPLGVNTEAFF
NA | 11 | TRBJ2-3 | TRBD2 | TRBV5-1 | TGCGCCAGCAGCCGGGGGGGCGGGCAGTATTTT | CASSRGGGQYF
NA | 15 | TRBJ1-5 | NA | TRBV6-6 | TGTGCCAGCAGTTATTTGACTCAGGGTTTTCAGCCCCAGCATTTT | CASSYLTQGFQPQHF
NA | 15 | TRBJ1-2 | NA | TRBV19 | TGTGCCAGTAGTATAGACCCTACTTCTAACTATGGCTACACCTTC | CASSIDPTSNYGYTF
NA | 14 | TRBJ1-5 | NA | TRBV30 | TGTGCCTGGAGTGTCTTACAGAGCAATCAGCCCCAGCATTTT | CAWSVLQSNQPQHF
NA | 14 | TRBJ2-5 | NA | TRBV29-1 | TGCAGCGTCCGAAAGAAGGGATATCAAGAGACCCAGTACTTC | CSVRKKGYQETQYF
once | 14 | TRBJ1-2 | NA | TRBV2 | TGTGCCAGCATAAGGGACGTCGGCGGCTATGGCTACACCTTC | CASIRDVGGYGYTF
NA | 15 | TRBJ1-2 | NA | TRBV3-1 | TGTGCCAGCAGCCAAGCCTTGGGCCAGGGTAATGGCTACACCTTC | CASSQALGQGNGYTF
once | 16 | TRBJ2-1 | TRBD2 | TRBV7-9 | TGTGCCAGCAGCTTAGAGGGGACTAGCGGGTACAATGAGCAGTTCTTC | CASSLEGTSGYNEQFF
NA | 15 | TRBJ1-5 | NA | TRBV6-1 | TGTGCCAGCAGCGCCGGGACGGATAGCAATCAGCCCCAGCATTTT | CASSAGTDSNQPQHF
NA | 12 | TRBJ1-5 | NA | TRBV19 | TGTGCCAGTAATCAATTGGGTCAGCCCCAGCATTTT | CASNQLGQPQHF
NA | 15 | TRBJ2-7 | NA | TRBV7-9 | TGTGCCAGCACCAAAGGGGGGAGCTCCTTCTACGAGCAGTACTTC | CASTKGGSSFYEQYF
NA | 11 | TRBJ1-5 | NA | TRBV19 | TGTGCCAGTAGTATAGGAGGGGAGCAGCATTTT | CASSIGGEQHF
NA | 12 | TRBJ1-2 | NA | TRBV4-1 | TGCGCCAGCAGCACACAGGATCTTGGCTACACCTTC | CASSTQDLGYTF
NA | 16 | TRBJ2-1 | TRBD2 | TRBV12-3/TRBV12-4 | TGTGCCAGCAGTCCTCTAGTAGCGGGCATCTACAATGAGCAGTTCTTC | CASSPLVAGIYNEQFF
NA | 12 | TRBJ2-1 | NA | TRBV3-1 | TGTGCCAGCAGCCAAGACCGGGAGTGGCAGTTCTTC | CASSQDREWQFF
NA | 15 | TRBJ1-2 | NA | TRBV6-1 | TGTGCCAGCCGTGCCCCCGGTCGCCAGGGGTATGGCTACACCTTC | CASRAPGRQGYGYTF
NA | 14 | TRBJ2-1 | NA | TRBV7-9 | TGTGCCAGCAACGACTGGACCGGAGACGATGAGCAGTTCTTC | CASNDWTGDDEQFF
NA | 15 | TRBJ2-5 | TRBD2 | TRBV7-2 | TGTGCCAGCAGCGTAGATCGCGGGGGGTGGGAGACCCAGTACTTC | CASSVDRGGWETQYF
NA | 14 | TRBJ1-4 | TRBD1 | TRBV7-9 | TGTGCCAGCAGTCGGGACAGGGGGCGTGAAAAACTGTTTTTT | CASSRDRGREKLFF